The rows below give T cell receptor beta chains drawn from one sample of a study of blood T cell repertoires in COVID-19. Here immunoSEQ multiplex PCR was the method, and the copy in TCRdb shows in-frame clones only, minus some. This sample carries roughly 220,000 clones, over 75% of them seen once, and the ten largest clones take 3% to 3.5%. Specimen: PBMCs or T cells enriched from blood (not recorded which). These receptors all come from a woman aged 18 to 35 in a cohort exposed to, infected with or recovered from COVID-19 (not recorded which). Each CDR3 is given without its conserved first and last residue. D genes are given only for firm matches. Clone size is shown for a subset of rows, as once, few, many or a class of expanded clone.

>TRBJ2-1|TRBV18|NA|NA
ASSPVPPSGVNEQF
>TRBJ1-1|TRBV27|NA|NA
ASSLSWTAEAF
>TRBJ2-3|TRBV7-9|NA|few
ASSFGFQGPYPADTQY
>TRBJ1-5|TRBV19|NA|NA
ASSDERQSQNQPQH
>TRBJ1-1|TRBV11-1|NA|NA
ASSLSTGSGYEAF
>TRBJ2-7|TRBV9|NA|NA
ASSVETVPAYEQY
>TRBJ1-2|TRBV14|NA|NA
ASSQLREGYT
>TRBJ1-4|TRBV11-2|TRBD1|NA
ASRLQGVREKLF
>TRBJ2-1|TRBV7-7|TRBD1|NA
ASSLGVSTGYEQF
>TRBJ1-5|TRBV28|NA|NA
ASTGAGQPQH
>TRBJ2-5|TRBV7-3|TRBD2|NA
ASSFSGDRETQY
>TRBJ1-1|TRBV11-1|NA|NA
ASSLQATNTEAF
>TRBJ1-5|TRBV2|NA|NA
ASSDVLVNQPQH
>TRBJ1-3|TRBV5-4|TRBD1|NA
ASSRDRVGNTIY
>TRBJ2-1|TRBV4-2|TRBD1|NA
ASSQHRDRGNNEQF
>TRBJ2-3|TRBV28|TRBD1|NA
ASRLQGARTDTQY
>TRBJ2-7|TRBV3-1/TRBV3-2|TRBD2|NA
ASSERPPGLALYEQY
>TRBJ1-1|TRBV11-3|NA|NA
ASSPPTVNTEAF
>TRBJ1-5|TRBV20-1|NA|NA
SASRGFRARGNQPQH
>TRBJ1-2|TRBV19|NA|NA
ASKIMTAWRYGYT
>TRBJ1-5|TRBV19|TRBD1|NA
ASSTGQGAFQPQH
>TRBJ2-7|TRBV6-2/TRBV6-3|TRBD1|NA
ASSFPATGTYEQY
>TRBJ1-2|TRBV7-9|NA|few
ASSLGGAGFSHSGGYT
>TRBJ1-1|TRBV7-9|NA|NA
ASFGGQLNTEAF
>TRBJ2-3|TRBV27|TRBD2|NA
ASSLARLAGDTQY
>TRBJ2-7|TRBV6-1|TRBD2|NA
ASSELADSYEQY
>TRBJ1-5|TRBV7-8|NA|NA
ASSLEVRLNQPQH
>TRBJ1-2|TRBV24-1|NA|NA
ATSTWEGGAGGYT
>TRBJ1-5|TRBV11-3|NA|NA
ASSLERRAPKAQH
>TRBJ2-7|TRBV3-1/TRBV3-2|NA|NA
ASRGVREQY
>TRBJ1-3|TRBV28|NA|NA
ATQGAPGNTIY
>TRBJ1-1|TRBV18|NA|NA
ASSPGEALNTEAF
>TRBJ2-1|TRBV6-5|TRBD2|NA
ASSSRLAEADEQF
>TRBJ2-2|TRBV27|TRBD1|NA
ASSSGTGNTGELF
>TRBJ2-7|TRBV19|NA|NA
ASSITEGGEQY
>TRBJ1-6|TRBV3-1/TRBV3-2|NA|NA
ASSQGQGIGSPLH